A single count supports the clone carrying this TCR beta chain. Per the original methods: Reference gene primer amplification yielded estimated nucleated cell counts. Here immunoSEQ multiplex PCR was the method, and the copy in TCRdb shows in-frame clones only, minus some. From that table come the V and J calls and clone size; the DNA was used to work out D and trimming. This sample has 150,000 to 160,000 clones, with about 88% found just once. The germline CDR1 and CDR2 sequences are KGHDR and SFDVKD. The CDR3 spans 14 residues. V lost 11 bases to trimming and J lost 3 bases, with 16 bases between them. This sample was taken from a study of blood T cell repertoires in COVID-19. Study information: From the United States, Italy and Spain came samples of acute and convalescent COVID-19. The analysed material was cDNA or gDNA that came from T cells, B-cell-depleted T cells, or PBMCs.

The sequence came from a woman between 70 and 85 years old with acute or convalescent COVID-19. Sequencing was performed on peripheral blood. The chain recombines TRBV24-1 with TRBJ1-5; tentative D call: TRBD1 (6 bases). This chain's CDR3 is CASTGTPFNQPQHF. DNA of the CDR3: TGTGCCAGTACCGGGACACCTTTCAATCAGCCCCAGCATTTT.